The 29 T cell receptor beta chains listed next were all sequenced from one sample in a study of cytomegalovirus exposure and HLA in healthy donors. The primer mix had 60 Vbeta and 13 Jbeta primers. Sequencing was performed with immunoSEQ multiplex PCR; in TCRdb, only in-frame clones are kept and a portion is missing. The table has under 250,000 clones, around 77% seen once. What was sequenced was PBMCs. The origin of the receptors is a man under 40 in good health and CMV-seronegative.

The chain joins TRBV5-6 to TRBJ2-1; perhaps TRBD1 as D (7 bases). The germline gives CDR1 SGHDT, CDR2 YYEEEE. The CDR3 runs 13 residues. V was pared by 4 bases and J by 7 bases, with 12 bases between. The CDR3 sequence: CASSTGAGNEQFF. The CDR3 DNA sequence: TGTGCCAGCAGCACAGGGGCGGGAAATGAGCAGTTCTTC. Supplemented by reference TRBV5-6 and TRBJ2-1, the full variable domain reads DAGVTQSPTHLIKTRGQQVTLRCSPKSGHDTVSWYQQALGQGPQFIFQYYEEEERQRGNFPDRFSGHQFPNYSSELNVNALLLGDSALYLCASSTGAGNEQFFGPGTRLTVL.

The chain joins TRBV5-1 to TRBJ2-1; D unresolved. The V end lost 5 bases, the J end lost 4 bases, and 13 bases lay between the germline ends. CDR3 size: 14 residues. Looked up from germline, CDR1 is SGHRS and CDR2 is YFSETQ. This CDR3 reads CASRATGSYNEQFF. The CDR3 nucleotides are TGCGCCAGCAGGGCAACCGGGTCTTACAATGAGCAGTTCTTC.

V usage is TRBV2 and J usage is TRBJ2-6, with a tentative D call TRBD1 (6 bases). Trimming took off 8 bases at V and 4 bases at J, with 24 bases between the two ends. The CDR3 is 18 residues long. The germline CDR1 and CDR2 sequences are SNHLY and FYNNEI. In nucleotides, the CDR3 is TGTGCCAGCGTTGAGTCAGGGGTAGGCGCTCTAGGGGCCAACGTCCTGACTTTC. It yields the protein CASVESGVGALGANVLTF. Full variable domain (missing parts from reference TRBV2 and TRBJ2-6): EPEVTQTPSHQVTQMGQEVILRCVPISNHLYFYWYRQILGQKVEFLVSFYNNEISEKSEIFDDQFSVERPDGSNFTLKIRSTKLEDSAMYFCASVESGVGALGANVLTFGAGSRLTVL.

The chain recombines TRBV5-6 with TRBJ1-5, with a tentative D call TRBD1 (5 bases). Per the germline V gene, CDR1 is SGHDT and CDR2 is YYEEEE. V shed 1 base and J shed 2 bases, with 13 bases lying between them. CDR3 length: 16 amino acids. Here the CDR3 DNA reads TGTGCCAGCAGCTTGCAAATGGACACTCGCAATCAGCCCCAGCATTTT. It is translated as CASSLQMDTRNQPQHF.

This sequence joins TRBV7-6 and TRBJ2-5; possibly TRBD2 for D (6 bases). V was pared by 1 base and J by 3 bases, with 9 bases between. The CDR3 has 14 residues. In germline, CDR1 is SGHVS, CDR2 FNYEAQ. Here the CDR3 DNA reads TGTGCCAGCAGCTTAGGTAGCGGTAAAGAGACCCAGTACTTC. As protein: CASSLGSGKETQYF. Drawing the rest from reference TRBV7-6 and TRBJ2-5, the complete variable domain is GAGVSQSPRYKVTKRGQDVALRCDPISGHVSLYWYRQALGQGPEFLTYFNYEAQQDKSGLPNDRFSAERPEGSISTLTIQRTEQRDSAMYRCASSLGSGKETQYFGPGTRLLVL.

CDR3 sequence: CASSPGQPNGYTF. The CDR3 coding sequence is TGTGCCAGCTCACCGGGGCAGCCTAACGGCTACACCTTC. This sequence joins TRBV18 and TRBJ1-2, with a tentative D call TRBD1 (5 bases). CDR3 length: 13 residues. Trimming pared 3 bases from V and 8 bases from J, leaving 13 bases between. CDR1 and CDR2 (germline): KGHSH, LQKENI. The full variable domain, its missing parts supplied by reference TRBV18 and TRBJ1-2, is NAGVMQNPRHLVRRRGQEARLRCSPMKGHSHVYWYRQLPEEGLKFMVYLQKENIIDESGMPKERFSAEFPKEGPSILRIQQVVRGDSAAYFCASSPGQPNGYTFGSGTRLTVV.

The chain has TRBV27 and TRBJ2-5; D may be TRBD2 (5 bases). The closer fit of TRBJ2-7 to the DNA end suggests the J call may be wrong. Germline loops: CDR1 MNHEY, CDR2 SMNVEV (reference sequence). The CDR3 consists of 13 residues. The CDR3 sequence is CASSFVLASEQYF. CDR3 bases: TGTGCCAGCAGTTTTGTCCTAGCTAGCGAGCAGTACTTC.

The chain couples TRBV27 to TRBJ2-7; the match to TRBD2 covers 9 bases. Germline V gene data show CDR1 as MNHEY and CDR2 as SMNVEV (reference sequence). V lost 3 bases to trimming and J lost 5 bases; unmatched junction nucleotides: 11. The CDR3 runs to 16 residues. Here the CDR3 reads CASSFTGLAGKNEQYF. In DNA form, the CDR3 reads TGTGCCAGCAGTTTTACTGGTCTAGCGGGAAAGAACGAGCAGTACTTC.

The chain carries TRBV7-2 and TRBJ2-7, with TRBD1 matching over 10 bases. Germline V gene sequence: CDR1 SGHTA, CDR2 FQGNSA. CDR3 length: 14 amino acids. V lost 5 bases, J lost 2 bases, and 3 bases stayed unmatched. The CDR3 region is CASSKTGGPYEQYF. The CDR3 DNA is TGTGCCAGCAGCAAGACAGGGGGCCCCTACGAGCAGTACTTC.

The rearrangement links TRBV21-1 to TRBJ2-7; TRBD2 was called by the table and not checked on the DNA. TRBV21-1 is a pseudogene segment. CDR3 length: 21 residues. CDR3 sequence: CARRRRILKRENERKPYEQYF. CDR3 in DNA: TGTGCGAGACGACGTAGAATCCTAAAGCGGGAGAACGAACGAAAGCCCTACGAGCAGTACTTC.

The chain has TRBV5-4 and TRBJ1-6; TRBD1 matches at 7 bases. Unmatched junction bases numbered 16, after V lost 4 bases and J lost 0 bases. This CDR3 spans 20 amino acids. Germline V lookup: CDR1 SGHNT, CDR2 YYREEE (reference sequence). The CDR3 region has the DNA TGTGCCAGCAGCCCAGCAGAACCGACAGGGCCGAGCTCCTATAATTCACCCCTCCACTTT. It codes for CASSPAEPTGPSSYNSPLHF.

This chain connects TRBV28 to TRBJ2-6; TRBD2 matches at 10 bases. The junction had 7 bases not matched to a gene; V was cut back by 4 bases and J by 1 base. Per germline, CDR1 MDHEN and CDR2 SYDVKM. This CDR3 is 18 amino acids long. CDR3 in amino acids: CASSSLAGIRSGANVLTF. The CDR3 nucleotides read TGTGCCAGCAGTTCACTAGCGGGAATCCGATCTGGGGCCAACGTCCTGACTTTC.

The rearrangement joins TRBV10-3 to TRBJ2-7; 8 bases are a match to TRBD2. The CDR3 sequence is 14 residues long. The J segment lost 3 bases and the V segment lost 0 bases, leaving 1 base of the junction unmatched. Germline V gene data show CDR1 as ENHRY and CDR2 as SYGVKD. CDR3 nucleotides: TGTGCCATCAGTGAGTCTACTAGCGGCTACGAGCAGTACTTC. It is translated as CAISESTSGYEQYF.

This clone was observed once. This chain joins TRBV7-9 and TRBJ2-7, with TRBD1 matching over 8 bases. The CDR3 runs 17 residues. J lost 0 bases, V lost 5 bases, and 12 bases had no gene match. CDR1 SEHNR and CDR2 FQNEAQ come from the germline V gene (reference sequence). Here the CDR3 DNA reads TGTGCCAGCAGCCCACCACCGGACAGGGTCCTCTCCTACGAGCAGTACTTC. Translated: CASSPPPDRVLSYEQYF.

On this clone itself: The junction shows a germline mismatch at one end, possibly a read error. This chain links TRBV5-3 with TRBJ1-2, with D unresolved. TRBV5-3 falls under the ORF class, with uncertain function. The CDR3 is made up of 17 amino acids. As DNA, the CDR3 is TGTGCCAGAAGCTTGGCCGAGTACGACCGCATAGAGGGTGGCTGCACCTTC. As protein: CARSLAEYDRIEGGCTF.

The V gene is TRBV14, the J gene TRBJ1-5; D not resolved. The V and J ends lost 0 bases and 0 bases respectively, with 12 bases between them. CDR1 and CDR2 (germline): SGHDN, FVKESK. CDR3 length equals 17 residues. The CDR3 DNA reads TGTGCCAGCAGCCAAGAGAGGCAGATCCATAGCAATCAGCCCCAGCATTTT. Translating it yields CASSQERQIHSNQPQHF.

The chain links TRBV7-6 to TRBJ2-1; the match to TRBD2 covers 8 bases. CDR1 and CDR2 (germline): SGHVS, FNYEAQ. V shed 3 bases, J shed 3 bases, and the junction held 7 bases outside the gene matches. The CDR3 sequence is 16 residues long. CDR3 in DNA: TGTGCCAGCAGCTTCGCAGGTCTAGCGGGCTACAATGAGCAGTTCTTC. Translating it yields CASSFAGLAGYNEQFF.

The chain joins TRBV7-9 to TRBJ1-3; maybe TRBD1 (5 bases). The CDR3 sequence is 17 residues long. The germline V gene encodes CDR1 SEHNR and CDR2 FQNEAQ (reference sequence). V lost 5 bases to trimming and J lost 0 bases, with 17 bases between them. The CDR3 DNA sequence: TGTGCCAGCAGCCACATTCGCACAGGCGACTCTGGAAACACCATATATTTT. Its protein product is CASSHIRTGDSGNTIYF.

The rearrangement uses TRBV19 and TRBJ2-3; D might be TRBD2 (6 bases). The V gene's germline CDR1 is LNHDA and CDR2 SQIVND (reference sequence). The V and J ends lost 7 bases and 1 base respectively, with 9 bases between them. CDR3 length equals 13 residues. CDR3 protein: CASKTRGTDTQYF. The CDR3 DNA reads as TGTGCCAGTAAGACTAGGGGCACAGATACGCAGTATTTT.

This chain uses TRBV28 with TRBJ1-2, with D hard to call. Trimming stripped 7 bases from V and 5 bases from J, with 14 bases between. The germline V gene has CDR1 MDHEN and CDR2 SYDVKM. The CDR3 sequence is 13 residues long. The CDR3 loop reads CASIPGVGYGYTF. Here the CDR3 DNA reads TGTGCCAGCATTCCGGGAGTCGGGTATGGCTACACCTTC.

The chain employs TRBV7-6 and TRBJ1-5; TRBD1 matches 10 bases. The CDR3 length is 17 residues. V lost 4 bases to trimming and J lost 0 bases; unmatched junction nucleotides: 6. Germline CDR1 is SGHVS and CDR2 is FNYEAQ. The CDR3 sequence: CASSSDRGSHSNQPQHF. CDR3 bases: TGTGCCAGCAGCTCGGACAGGGGGTCCCATAGCAATCAGCCCCAGCATTTT.

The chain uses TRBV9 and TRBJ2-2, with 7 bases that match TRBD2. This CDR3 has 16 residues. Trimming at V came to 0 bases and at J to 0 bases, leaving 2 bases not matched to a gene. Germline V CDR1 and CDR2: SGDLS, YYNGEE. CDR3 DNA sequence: TGTGCCAGCAGCGTAGACGGGGGGTCGAACACCGGGGAGCTGTTTTTT. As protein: CASSVDGGSNTGELFF.

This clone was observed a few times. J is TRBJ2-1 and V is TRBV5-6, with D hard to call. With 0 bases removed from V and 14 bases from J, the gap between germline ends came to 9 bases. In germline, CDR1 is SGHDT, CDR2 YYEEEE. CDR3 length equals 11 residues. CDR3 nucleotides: TGTGCCAGCAGCTTGGGCCCAGTGGAGTTCTTC. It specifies CASSLGPVEFF.

CDR3 sequence: CASSDGQGNPQHF. The CDR3 DNA reads TGTGCCAGCAGTGACGGACAGGGTAACCCCCAGCATTTT. The chain is built from TRBV2 and TRBJ1-5, with 8 bases aligning to TRBD1. Germline-derived CDR1 and CDR2 are SNHLY and FYNNEI. Germline trimming cut 3 bases from V and 10 bases from J; bases unmatched to any gene: 5. This CDR3 spans 13 amino acids.

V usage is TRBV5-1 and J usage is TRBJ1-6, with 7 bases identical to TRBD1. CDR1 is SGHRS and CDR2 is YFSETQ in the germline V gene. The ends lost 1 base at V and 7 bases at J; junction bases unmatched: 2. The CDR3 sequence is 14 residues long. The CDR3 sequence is CASSLWDSNSPLHF. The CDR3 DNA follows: TGCGCCAGCAGCTTGTGGGACAGCAATTCACCCCTCCACTTT.

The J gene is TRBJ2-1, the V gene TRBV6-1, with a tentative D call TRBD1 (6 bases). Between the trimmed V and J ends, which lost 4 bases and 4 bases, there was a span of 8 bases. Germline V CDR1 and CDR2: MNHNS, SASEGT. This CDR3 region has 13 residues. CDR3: CASSGTEYNEQFF. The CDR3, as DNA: TGTGCCAGCAGTGGGACAGAGTACAATGAGCAGTTCTTC.

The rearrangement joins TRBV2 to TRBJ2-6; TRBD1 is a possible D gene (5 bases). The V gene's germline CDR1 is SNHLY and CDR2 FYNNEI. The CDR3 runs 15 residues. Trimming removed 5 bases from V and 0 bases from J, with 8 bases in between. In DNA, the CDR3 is TGTGCCAGCAGTCCGACAGCCTCTGGGGCCAACGTCCTGACTTTC. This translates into CASSPTASGANVLTF.

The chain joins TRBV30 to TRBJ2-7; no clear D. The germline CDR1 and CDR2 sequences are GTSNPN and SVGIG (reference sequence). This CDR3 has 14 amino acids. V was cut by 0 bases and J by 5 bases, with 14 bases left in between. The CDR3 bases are TGTGCCTGGAGTGTAGGTCCATGGAGTGACGAGCAGTACTTC. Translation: CAWSVGPWSDEQYF.

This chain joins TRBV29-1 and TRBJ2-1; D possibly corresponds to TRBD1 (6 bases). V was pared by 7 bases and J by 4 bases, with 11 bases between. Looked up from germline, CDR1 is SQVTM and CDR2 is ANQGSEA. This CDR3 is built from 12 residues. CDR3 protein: CSGQVLYNEQFF. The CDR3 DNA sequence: TGCAGCGGACAGGTCCTATACAATGAGCAGTTCTTC.